The 24 T cell receptor beta chains in this list originate from one sample, sequenced in a study of spatial heterogeneity in lung cancer. TCRdb re-called the 5' RACE reads with MiXCR, one entry per CDR3 protein. The sample consists of some 41,000 distinct CDR3 sequences, 6.5% to 8.5% of them appearing once. Time point in this sample: sample taken at primary tumor resection. Sequencing was performed on whole RNA extracted from tumor and nontumor lung tissue, or from frozen PBMC, and the material was left unsorted. Sequencing was performed on PBMCs, taken at surgery. The receptors derive from a female donor with early-stage non-small cell lung cancer.

The V call is TRBV3-1, the J call TRBJ2-7; 11 bases map to TRBD1. The CDR3 consists of 16 residues. V lost 1 base and J lost 2; bases outside the gene matches: 4. Germline CDR1 and CDR2: LGHDT and YNNKEL (reference sequence). Written as DNA, the CDR3 is TGTGCCAGCAGCCAAGTCCTGGACAGGGGGCCCTACGAGCAGTACTTC. Translated, it gives CASSQVLDRGPYEQYF.

This clonotype was picked up a small number of times. This chain joins TRBV10-3 and TRBJ2-2, with D possibly TRBD1 on 7 matching bases. V lost 7 bases and J 0 bases, leaving 12 bases between the germline ends. The CDR3 is 15 residues long. CDR1 is ENHRY, CDR2 SYGVKD, per germline. CDR3 amino acids: CAITGGQTNTGELFF. The DNA for the CDR3 is TGTGCCATCACCGGGGGACAGACGAACACCGGGGAGCTGTTTTTT.

J is TRBJ2-1 and V is TRBV12-3 or TRBV12-4, with TRBD2 matching 11 bases. V lost 6 bases to trimming and J lost 4 bases; unmatched junction nucleotides: 11. The length of the CDR3 is 17 residues. CDR3 nucleotide sequence: TGTGCCAGCAGACTTACTAGCGGGGGACTTCCTTACAATGAGCAGTTCTTC. Residues: CASRLTSGGLPYNEQFF.

This clonotype was recorded many times. The rearrangement joins TRBV7-2 to TRBJ2-5; perhaps D is TRBD1 or TRBD2 (5 bases each). CDR3 length equals 18 residues. V dropped 0 bases and J dropped 2 bases, with 19 bases sitting between them. CDR1 and CDR2 from the germline V gene are SGHTA and FQGNSA. For the CDR3, the DNA is TGTGCCAGCAGCTTAGCGCTTGGTCTAGCCAGACAGCAAGAGACCCAGTACTTC. Translated: CASSLALGLARQQETQYF.

At least ten counts were recorded for this clonotype. V gene TRBV18 combines with J gene TRBJ1-4; 9 nucleotides align to TRBD1. There are 14 residues in the CDR3. In germline, CDR1 is KGHSH, CDR2 LQKENI. J lost 8 bases, V lost 6 bases, and 7 bases had no gene match. The CDR3 loop reads CASSPGQGTEKLFF. CDR3 bases: TGTGCCAGCTCTCCTGGACAGGGGACGGAAAAACTGTTTTTT.

This clonotype has just a few counts. The genes are TRBV11-2 and TRBJ2-7, with 7 nucleotides matching TRBD2. The CDR3 contains 15 residues. Trimming cost V 4 bases and J 0 bases; bases outside gene matches: 6. The germline V gene has CDR1 SGHAT and CDR2 FQNNGV. In nucleotides, the CDR3 is TGTGCCAGCAGCTCCAGCGGGGATAGCTCCTACGAGCAGTACTTC. Amino acids: CASSSSGDSSYEQYF.

In this sample, this clonotype turned up once. A much larger clone lies one base from this, so it may be a read error. V gene TRBV11-2 combines with J gene TRBJ2-4; D tentatively fits TRBD1 or TRBD2 (5 bases each). The CDR3 extends over 16 amino acids. Germline V gene lookup returns CDR1 SGHAT and CDR2 FQNNGV. In DNA, the CDR3 is TGTGCCAGCAGCTTAGAGGGACCTTTAGCCGAAAACATTCAGTACTTC. Its protein is CASSLEGPLAENIQYF.

This clonotype was seen many times. The V call is TRBV29-1, the J call TRBJ2-7; D remains ambiguous. With 4 bases removed from V and 2 bases from J, the gap between germline ends came to 6 bases. From germline, CDR1 is SQVTM and CDR2 ANQGSEA. There are 11 residues in the CDR3. Written as DNA, the CDR3 is TGCAGCGTTGGCTTAGCCTACGAGCAGTACTTC. Protein product: CSVGLAYEQYF.

This chain connects TRBV20-1 to TRBJ2-3; 7 nucleotides line up with TRBD1. Germline lookup yields CDR1 DFQATT and CDR2 SNEGSKA (reference sequence). The length of the CDR3 is 17 residues. Trimming removed 5 bases from V and 0 bases from J; junction bases left unmatched: 14. The CDR3 coding sequence is TGCAGTGCTTTGAACTACAGGGGACCCCACAGCACAGATACGCAGTATTTT. Translation gives CSALNYRGPHSTDTQYF.

This clonotype was observed many times. The V and J genes are TRBV20-1 and TRBJ2-7; 7 positions match TRBD2. Germline V gives CDR1 DFQATT, CDR2 SNEGSKA (reference sequence). This CDR3 spans 15 amino acids. The J segment lost 1 base and the V segment lost 0 bases, leaving 6 bases of the junction unmatched. The CDR3 nucleotides are TGCAGTGCTAGAGACCCAGCGGGGCCTTCCTACGAGCAGTACTTC. Translating it yields CSARDPAGPSYEQYF.

Ten or more counts support this clonotype. One end of the junction does not line up with germline, which may come from a read error. This sequence joins TRBV12-3 or TRBV12-4 and TRBJ2-1; D unclear. The CDR3 runs 13 residues. The CDR3 DNA reads as TGTGCCAGCAGTCCCCATGCAACGGGTGTCTCCGTCTTC. This translates into CASSPHATGVSVF.

This clonotype was seen repeatedly, ten times or more. The CDR3 loop reads CASALGWGGVTDTQYF. For the CDR3, the DNA is TGTGCCTCCGCCTTAGGGTGGGGGGGAGTCACAGATACGCAGTATTTT. This chain joins TRBV13 and TRBJ2-3; 7 bases map to TRBD2. The V gene's germline CDR1 is PRHDT and CDR2 FYEKMQ (reference sequence). Trimming at V came to 11 bases and at J to 2 bases, leaving 16 bases not matched to a gene. This CDR3 spans 16 amino acids.

This clonotype was recorded a few times. The chain combines TRBV18 with TRBJ2-7, with 7 bases fitting TRBD1. The CDR3 loop spans 13 amino acids. Germline values: CDR1 KGHSH, CDR2 LQKENI. V was pared by 5 bases and J by 6 bases, with 7 bases of the junction left unmatched. In DNA form, the CDR3 reads TGTGCCAGCTCAGGGGACAGCGCTGGCGAGCAGTACTTC. Translating it yields CASSGDSAGEQYF.

This clonotype was found many times. The V gene is TRBV20-1, the J gene TRBJ2-4, with a possible D match to TRBD2 (5 bases). From germline, CDR1 is DFQATT and CDR2 SNEGSKA (reference sequence). Trimming took 5 bases from V and 1 from J, leaving 9 bases between them. The CDR3 covers 13 residues. Here the CDR3 DNA reads TGCAGTGCTTTGTCGGGGGCCAAAAACATTCAGTACTTC. This translates into CSALSGAKNIQYF.

The chain is built from TRBV7-6 and TRBJ1-4, with a tentative D call TRBD1 (5 bases). Germline values: CDR1 SGHVS, CDR2 FNYEAQ. Trimming took off 5 bases at V and 0 bases at J, with 13 bases between the two ends. The CDR3 spans 16 residues. The DNA of the CDR3 is TGTGCCAGCAGCCAACGACAGAGTCCAACTAATGAAAAACTGTTTTTT. This gives the protein CASSQRQSPTNEKLFF.

This clonotype occurred many times. The chain recombines TRBV10-2 with TRBJ2-3, with 9 nucleotides matching TRBD2. The junction had 3 bases not matched to a gene; V was cut back by 5 bases and J by 3 bases. The germline gives CDR1 WSHSY, CDR2 SAAADI. This CDR3 region has 14 residues. The CDR3 loop reads CASSLAGSTDTQYF. In DNA, the CDR3 is TGCGCCAGCAGTCTAGCGGGGTCTACAGATACGCAGTATTTT.

This clonotype occurred many times. This chain uses TRBV28 with TRBJ2-7, with D unclear. The CDR3 totals 15 residues. The V end lost 4 bases, the J end lost 3 bases, and 16 bases lay between the germline ends. CDR1 is MDHEN and CDR2 is SYDVKM in the germline V gene. This chain's CDR3 is CASSSPTAMRYEQYF. The CDR3 bases are TGTGCCAGCAGTTCCCCGACGGCCATGCGCTACGAGCAGTACTTC.

This clonotype was counted only a few times. The CDR3 DNA reads TGCAGTGCTCAGGGCTCTGGAAACACCATATATTTT. This codes for CSAQGSGNTIYF. The V call is TRBV20-1, the J call TRBJ1-3; TRBD1 is a possible D gene (5 bases). The CDR3 loop spans 12 amino acids. The germline gives CDR1 DFQATT, CDR2 SNEGSKA (reference sequence). V dropped 5 bases and J dropped 0 bases, with 5 bases sitting between them.

This clonotype has more than one count but fewer than ten. The CDR3 does not end in the conserved phenylalanine or tryptophan, so this is likely a read error. This chain links TRBV6-1 with TRBJ2-7; D ambiguous. Germline V gene data show CDR1 as MNHNS and CDR2 as SASEGT. CDR3 length: 16 residues. V shed 1 base and J shed 2 bases, with 15 bases lying between them. CDR3 sequence reads: CASSEVRTALAYEQYS. The DNA for the CDR3 is TGTGCCAGCAGTGAAGTTCGCACAGCATTAGCCTACGAGCAGTACTCC.

The rearrangement uses TRBV6-5 and TRBJ1-1; TRBD1 agrees at 8 bases. The CDR3 has 15 residues. Germline V gives CDR1 MNHEY, CDR2 SVGAGI. V trimming: 5 bases; J trimming: 1 base; junction bases outside the gene matches: 6. CDR3 residues: CASSTQGAGNTEAFF. The CDR3 nucleotides are TGTGCCAGCAGTACCCAGGGGGCCGGGAACACTGAAGCTTTCTTT.

The chain joins TRBV5-1 to TRBJ2-5, with 8 bases that match TRBD1. The CDR3 runs 14 residues. The germline V gene encodes CDR1 SGHRS and CDR2 YFSETQ. With V trimmed by 4 bases and J by 5 bases, 7 bases remained unmatched. CDR3 sequence reads: CASSAWDRMETQYF. The CDR3 DNA follows: TGCGCCAGCAGCGCGTGGGACAGGATGGAGACCCAGTACTTC.

To note about this clonotype: A junction boundary mismatches the germline segment, possibly from a read error. V and J are TRBV4-3 and TRBJ2-3; D call uncertain. This CDR3 has 15 residues. Germline CDR1 LGHNA, CDR2 YSLEER. The CDR3 here is CASNQDQLVPDTQYF. The DNA of the CDR3 is TGCGCCAGCAACCAAGACCAGCTAGTCCCAGATACGCAGTATTTT.

This clonotype was seen at least ten times. The gene calls are TRBV10-3 and TRBJ1-5; D call uncertain. The germline V gene has CDR1 ENHRY and CDR2 SYGVKD. The V end lost 5 bases, the J end lost 4 bases, and 6 bases lay between the germline ends. This CDR3 contains 12 residues. The CDR3 spells CAISTGNQPQHF. CDR3 coding DNA: TGTGCCATCAGTACGGGGAATCAGCCCCAGCATTTT.

This clonotype was seen a few times. The chain recombines TRBV4-1 with TRBJ2-7; D possibly corresponds to TRBD1 (5 bases). The CDR3 loop spans 15 amino acids. Trimming pared 6 bases from V and 3 bases from J, leaving 18 bases between. Germline CDR1 reads MGHRA; CDR2 reads YSYEKL. CDR3 sequence: CASRLTSQGSYEQYF. The CDR3 region has the DNA TGCGCCAGCAGACTGACAAGTCAGGGAAGCTACGAGCAGTACTTC.